This passage covers 23 T cell receptor beta chains from one sample sequenced in a study of blood T cell repertoires in COVID-19. The method was immunoSEQ multiplex PCR; TCRdb's version includes in-frame clones alone and lacks a portion of them. The sample lists around 50,000 clones, roughly nine tenths occurring once. Material for sequencing was peripheral blood. Source of these receptors: a human donor in a cohort sampled during active COVID-19.

The CDR3 DNA follows: TGTGCCAGCAGCCAAGCTCTGGGACTCCGCACAGATACGCAGTATTTT. Translated, it gives CASSQALGLRTDTQYF. V is TRBV3-1 (or the pseudogene TRBV3-2) and J is TRBJ2-3; tentatively, D is TRBD2 (6 bases). CDR1 LGHDT and CDR2 YNNKEL come from the germline V gene (reference sequence). V was cut by 1 base and J by 1 base, with 12 bases left in between. The CDR3 spans 16 residues.

This chain joins TRBV11-2 and TRBJ2-1, with 9 bases identical to TRBD2. V trimming: 2 bases; J trimming: 5 bases; junction bases outside the gene matches: 7. The CDR3 covers 16 residues. Germline V gene data show CDR1 as SGHAT and CDR2 as FQNNGV. This CDR3 reads CASSLLRLAANNEQFF. The CDR3 region has the DNA TGTGCCAGCAGCTTACTCAGACTAGCGGCAAACAATGAGCAGTTCTTC.

This clone was detected only once. The rearrangement uses TRBV11-3 and TRBJ2-3; 9 bases are a match to TRBD2. Germline CDR1 SGHNT, CDR2 YENEEA. CDR3 size: 15 residues. Losses at the gene ends were 4 bases for V and 1 base for J; bases not matched to a gene: 3. CDR3 loop: CASSSRTSGTDTQYF. In DNA, the CDR3 is TGTGCCAGCAGCTCCCGGACTAGCGGCACAGATACGCAGTATTTT. Variable domain in full (rest from reference TRBV11-3 and TRBJ2-3): EAGVVQSPRYKIIEKKQPVAFWCNPISGHNTLYWYLQNLGQGPELLIRYENEEAVDDSQLPKDRFSAERLKGVDSTLKIQPAELGDSAVYLCASSSRTSGTDTQYFGPGTRLTVL.

The V and J genes are TRBV7-9 and TRBJ2-1, with 11 bases aligning to TRBD1. The J segment lost 8 bases and the V segment lost 1 base, leaving 13 bases of the junction unmatched. CDR1 and CDR2 from the germline V gene are SEHNR and FQNEAQ (reference sequence). This CDR3 contains 18 residues. The DNA of the CDR3 is TGTGCCAGCAGCTTAGGCCGGACAGGGGGCCTAACTGTCGATGAGCAGTTCTTC. Its translation: CASSLGRTGGLTVDEQFF.

This clone appeared a single time. This chain uses TRBV6-2 or TRBV6-3 with TRBJ2-7; 7 nucleotides align to TRBD1. CDR3 length: 18 residues. V shed 0 bases, J shed 2 bases, and the junction held 13 bases outside the gene matches. Per the germline V gene, CDR1 is MNHEY and CDR2 is SVGEGT. The CDR3 loop is CASSYSIVRGFGTYEQYF. The CDR3 DNA is TGTGCCAGCAGTTACTCGATTGTCAGGGGGTTTGGGACCTACGAGCAGTACTTC.

The chain is built from TRBV27 and TRBJ2-7; TRBD2 matches 7 bases. CDR1 is MNHEY, CDR2 SMNVEV, per germline (reference sequence). V lost 3 bases and J lost 2; bases outside the gene matches: 4. The CDR3 length is 14 residues. CDR3 nucleotides: TGTGCCAGCAGTTTGGAGCGGGGTCCCTACGAGCAGTACTTC. This gives the protein CASSLERGPYEQYF.

In DNA form, the CDR3 reads TGTGCCACCTCTCCCCGGACAGGGTTGGACGAGCAGTACTTC. Translation: CATSPRTGLDEQYF. This chain joins TRBV28 and TRBJ2-7; 8 bases map to TRBD1. The CDR3 extends over 14 amino acids. Germline V CDR1 and CDR2: MDHEN, SYDVKM. With V trimmed by 10 bases and J by 5 bases, 13 bases remained unmatched. The whole variable domain, remainder taken from reference TRBV28 and TRBJ2-7, is DVKVTQSSRYLVKRTGEKVFLECVQDMDHENMFWYRQDPGLGLRLIYFSYDVKMKEKGDIPEGYSVSREKKERFSLILESASTNQTSMYLCATSPRTGLDEQYFGPGTRLTVT.

The rearrangement uses TRBV19 and TRBJ1-6; D gene ambiguous. The CDR3 runs 16 residues. Trimming took off 4 bases at V and 0 bases at J, with 10 bases between the two ends. CDR1 and CDR2 (germline): LNHDA, SQIVND (reference sequence). The CDR3 DNA is TGTGCCAGTAGTAACACCCAAAGCTCCTATAATTCACCCCTCCACTTT. As protein: CASSNTQSSYNSPLHF.

This chain links TRBV28 with TRBJ1-5; D remains ambiguous. Looked up from germline, CDR1 is MDHEN and CDR2 is SYDVKM. The CDR3 is 14 residues long. V lost 5 bases and J 5 bases, leaving 13 bases between the germline ends. The CDR3 region is CASSPPGGHQPQHF. Here the CDR3 DNA reads TGTGCCAGCAGTCCTCCCGGCGGTCATCAGCCCCAGCATTTT.

This chain joins TRBV3-1 (or the pseudogene TRBV3-2) and TRBJ2-3; D unclear. CDR1 and CDR2 from the germline V gene are LGHDT and YNNKEL (reference sequence). There are 13 residues in the CDR3. Deletions cut 0 bases from V and 6 bases from J, with 7 bases between. The CDR3 nucleotides read TGTGCCAGCAGCCAAGATTACGGGGATACGCAGTATTTT. This encodes CASSQDYGDTQYF.

This chain links TRBV11-1 with TRBJ1-1, with a possible D match to TRBD1 (5 bases). The germline V gene has CDR1 SGHAT and CDR2 FQDESV (reference sequence). The CDR3 extends over 15 amino acids. Trimming shortened V by 5 bases and J by 2 bases, and 15 bases separated the two germline ends. The CDR3 loop reads CASSPPTGVNTEAFF. CDR3 in DNA: TGTGCCAGCAGCCCGCCAACAGGAGTTAACACTGAAGCTTTCTTT. Together with reference TRBV11-1 and TRBJ1-1, the CDR3 gives the full variable domain: EAEVAQSPRYKITEKSQAVAFWCDPISGHATLYWYRQILGQGPELLVQFQDESVVDDSQLPKDRFSAERLKGVDSTLKIQPAELGDSAMYLCASSPPTGVNTEAFFGQGTRLTVV.

The table lists this clone with a count of one. V is TRBV10-1 and J is TRBJ1-1, with D possibly matching TRBD1 (5 bases). Trimming removed 4 bases from V and 6 bases from J, with 12 bases in between. This CDR3 is 13 amino acids long. Germline V gene data show CDR1 as WNHNN and CDR2 as SYGVQD (reference sequence). For the CDR3, the DNA is TGCGCCAGCAGTGGTCGGACAAGGGCTGAAGCTTTCTTT. The encoded protein is CASSGRTRAEAFF.

This clone has only a few counts. The chain has TRBV5-4 and TRBJ2-3; 9 nucleotides align to TRBD2. CDR3 length: 15 amino acids. V trimming: 0 bases; J trimming: 2 bases; junction bases outside the gene matches: 1. CDR1 and CDR2 (germline): SGHNT, YYREEE (reference sequence). Here the CDR3 reads CASSLGGGDTDTQYF. CDR3 DNA: TGTGCCAGCAGCTTGGGCGGGGGGGACACAGATACGCAGTATTTT.

The DNA of the CDR3 is TGTGCCATCAGAGCTTCGGATGCGGGCTACGAGCAGTACTTC. Residues: CAIRASDAGYEQYF. The J gene is TRBJ2-7, the V gene TRBV10-3; D possibly corresponds to TRBD2 (5 bases). The CDR3 contains 14 residues. Germline CDR1 is ENHRY and CDR2 is SYGVKD. Trimming removed 6 bases at V and 3 bases at J, with 15 bases between.

The rearrangement links TRBV2 to TRBJ2-2; 9 bases fit TRBD1. J gave up 1 base and V 7 bases, and 4 bases lay outside the gene matches. This CDR3 has 15 amino acids. Germline lookup yields CDR1 SNHLY and CDR2 FYNNEI. CDR3 in amino acids: CASIVGQGNTGELFF. CDR3 sequence (DNA): TGTGCCAGCATCGTGGGACAGGGGAACACCGGGGAGCTGTTTTTT.

The chain employs TRBV10-3 and TRBJ2-7; 9 positions agree with TRBD1. V lost 6 bases, J lost 3 bases, and 9 bases stayed unmatched. In germline, CDR1 is ENHRY, CDR2 SYGVKD. This CDR3 is 15 amino acids long. DNA of the CDR3: TGTGCCATCAGCAGTGCCGGGACAGGGTACTACGAGCAGTACTTC. It specifies CAISSAGTGYYEQYF.

The rearrangement links TRBV9 to TRBJ2-7; maybe TRBD1 (6 bases). The V end was cut by 4 bases, the J end by 6 bases, with 17 bases between. The CDR3 is 14 residues long. CDR1 SGDLS and CDR2 YYNGEE come from the germline V gene. The CDR3 sequence is CASSRDKPWGEQYF. CDR3 DNA: TGTGCCAGCAGCCGGGACAAACCTTGGGGCGAGCAGTACTTC. Using reference TRBV9 and TRBJ2-7 for the parts outside the CDR3, the full variable domain is DSGVTQTPKHLITATGQRVTLRCSPRSGDLSVYWYQQSLDQGLQFLIQYYNGEERAKGNILERFSAQQFPDLHSELNLSSLELGDSALYFCASSRDKPWGEQYFGPGTRLTVT.

This clone appeared a single time. The rearrangement links TRBV9 to TRBJ2-2; 7 bases line up with TRBD1. This CDR3 is 15 amino acids long. The germline V gene has CDR1 SGDLS and CDR2 YYNGEE. V dropped 3 bases and J dropped 1; count of bases not matched to a gene: 3. For the CDR3, the DNA is TGTGCCAGCAGCGCCTGGACAGGGAACACCGGGGAGCTGTTTTTT. Translation gives CASSAWTGNTGELFF. Looking up the rest from reference TRBV9 and TRBJ2-2 gives the full variable domain: DSGVTQTPKHLITATGQRVTLRCSPRSGDLSVYWYQQSLDQGLQFLIQYYNGEERAKGNILERFSAQQFPDLHSELNLSSLELGDSALYFCASSAWTGNTGELFFGEGSRLTVL.

The CDR3 region is CASSLRRGAGNTGELFF. The CDR3 bases are TGCGCCAGCAGCCTGAGACGGGGGGCAGGGAACACCGGGGAGCTGTTTTTT. The chain has TRBV4-3 and TRBJ2-2, with a tentative D call TRBD2 (7 bases). The V and J ends lost 4 bases and 1 base respectively, with 16 bases between them. The CDR3 covers 17 residues. Per germline, CDR1 LGHNA and CDR2 YSLEER.

This chain links TRBV29-1 with TRBJ2-3, with a possible D match to TRBD1 (8 bases). Trimming took 6 bases from V and 5 from J, leaving 33 bases between them. The germline V gene has CDR1 SQVTM and CDR2 ANQGSEA. CDR3 length: 19 residues. The CDR3 sequence: CSVQGQGAAAGASVDTQYF. The CDR3 bases are TGCAGCGTCCAAGGGCAGGGGGCCGCGGCGGGAGCTTCGGTAGATACGCAGTATTTT.

The rearrangement uses TRBV19 and TRBJ2-4; a possible D gene is TRBD1 (5 bases). The CDR3 contains 14 residues. V lost 6 bases, J lost 0 bases, and 9 bases lay in between. Germline CDR1 reads LNHDA; CDR2 reads SQIVND (reference sequence). The CDR3 bases are TGTGCCAGTAGCGACAGATTAGCCAAAAACATTCAGTACTTC. Protein: CASSDRLAKNIQYF. Together with reference TRBV19 and TRBJ2-4, the CDR3 gives the full variable domain: DGGITQSPKYLFRKEGQNVTLSCEQNLNHDAMYWYRQDPGQGLRLIYYSQIVNDFQKGDIAEGYSVSREKKESFPLTVTSAQKNPTAFYLCASSDRLAKNIQYFGAGTRLSVL.

The gene calls are TRBV2 and TRBJ1-5; tentative D call: TRBD1 (6 bases). Germline CDR1 reads SNHLY; CDR2 reads FYNNEI. The V end lost 6 bases, the J end lost 1 base, and 10 bases lay between the germline ends. The CDR3 is made up of 14 amino acids. CDR3 amino acids: CASRRTDSNQPQHF. Here the CDR3 DNA reads TGTGCCAGCAGGAGGACAGACAGCAATCAGCCCCAGCATTTT.

This clone was seen only once. This chain uses TRBV13 with TRBJ1-3; TRBD1 matches 8 bases. This CDR3 is built from 16 residues. Germline trimming cut 0 bases from V and 4 bases from J; bases unmatched to any gene: 5. The V gene's germline CDR1 is PRHDT and CDR2 FYEKMQ (reference sequence). The CDR3 reads CASSLGGQVRGNTIYF. The CDR3 bases are TGTGCCAGCAGCTTAGGGGGACAGGTTAGGGGAAACACCATATATTTT.